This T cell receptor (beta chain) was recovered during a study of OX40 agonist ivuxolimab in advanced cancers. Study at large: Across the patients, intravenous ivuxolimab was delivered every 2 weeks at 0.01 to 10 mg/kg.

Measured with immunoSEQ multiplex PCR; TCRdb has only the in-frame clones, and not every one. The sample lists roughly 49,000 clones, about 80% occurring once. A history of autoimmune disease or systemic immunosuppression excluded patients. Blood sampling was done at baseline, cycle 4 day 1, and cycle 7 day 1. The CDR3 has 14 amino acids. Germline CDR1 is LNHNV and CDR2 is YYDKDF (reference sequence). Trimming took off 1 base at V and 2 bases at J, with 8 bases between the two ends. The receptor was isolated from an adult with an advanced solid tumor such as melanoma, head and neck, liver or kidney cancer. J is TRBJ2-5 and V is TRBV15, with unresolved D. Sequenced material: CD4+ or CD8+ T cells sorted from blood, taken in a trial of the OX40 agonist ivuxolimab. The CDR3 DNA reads TGTGCCACCAGCAGAGGCGGCTCGCAAGAGACCCAGTACTTC. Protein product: CATSRGGSQETQYF.